A single T cell receptor (beta chain) is shown here with its context. This record belongs to a study of spatial heterogeneity in lung cancer. The time point here: sample taken at primary tumor resection. More than 70 TRACERx patients with early, untreated non-small cell lung cancer donated samples. J was trimmed by 5 bases and V by 8 bases; bases with no gene match: 8. The CDR3 extends over 14 amino acids. The germline V gene encodes CDR1 ENHRY and CDR2 SYGVKD. A single record per CDR3 protein comes from TCRdb applying MiXCR to the 5' RACE reads. The table has fewer than 65,000 distinct CDR3 sequences, roughly 6.4% seen once; the top ten hold about 15%.

The specimen was PBMCs, collected at surgery. This sequence originates from a female donor with early-stage non-small cell lung cancer. This chain joins TRBV10-3 and TRBJ2-1, with 8 bases identical to TRBD2. CDR3 in amino acids: CAIPTGGGNNEQFF. The CDR3 DNA reads as TGTGCCATCCCGACGGGAGGGGGGAACAATGAGCAGTTCTTC.